This TCR beta chain was identified during a study of shared clonotypes between healthy human individuals. Overall study results and limits: Naive subsets usually exceeded memory subsets in estimated richness.

Of note for this clone: Its antigen is not known. A much larger clone differs by one base, so this may be a read error. Other nucleotide sequences from this sample produce the same CDR3.

This CDR3 spans 14 amino acids. Losses at the gene ends were 4 bases for V and 5 bases for J; bases not matched to a gene: 5. Germline V gene data show CDR1 as SGHTA and CDR2 as FQGNSA. The investigators split CD4+ cells into a CD45RA+ naive subset and a CD45RA-negative memory subset. The assay was immunoSEQ multiplex PCR, and TCRdb's table has in-frame clones only and misses some. Here the sample spans roughly 1 million clones, approximately 76% being singletons. This clonotype was sampled from a man aged 18-30 years in good health. Sequenced: memory CD4+ T cells sorted from blood. Specified subset: CD45RA-negative fraction. J is TRBJ2-5 and V is TRBV7-2; 9 bases agree with TRBD1. CDR3 loop: CASSSGTGRETQYF. The CDR3 DNA reads as TGTGCCAGCAGCTCCGGGACAGGGAGGGAGACCCAGTACTTC.